The rows below give T cell receptor beta chains drawn from one sample of a study of cytomegalovirus exposure and HLA in healthy donors. Sequencing used immunoSEQ multiplex PCR; TCRdb keeps in-frame clones, though not all of them. This sample has around 110,000 clones, with around 86% found just once. Sequenced: PBMCs. These receptor sequences come from a woman aged 25 to 39 in good health and CMV-seronegative. Both conserved end residues are part of each CDR3. The D gene is left open where the match is weak. A clone size is listed for some rows: how often the clone was seen (once, few, many), or a class if it is expanded.

>15|.|TRBV28|.|TRBJ1-1
TGTGCCAGCAGTCTACTGGGCAGTCGTAACACTGAAGCTTTCTTT
CASSLLGSRNTEAFF
>15|.|TRBV28|.|TRBJ1-1
TGTGCCAGCAGGAGGCCGACGGAAGGAAACACTGAAGCTTTCTTT
CASRRPTEGNTEAFF
>13|.|TRBV7-9|.|TRBJ2-7
TGTGCCAGCAGCCCACCTGCAGGGTACGAGCAGTACTTC
CASSPPAGYEQYF
>15|TRBD1|TRBV5-6|.|TRBJ1-5
TGTGCCAGCAGCTCCAGGGGGGACGGATATCAGCCCCAGCATTTT
CASSSRGDGYQPQHF
>15|TRBD2|TRBV5-1|.|TRBJ2-1
TGCGCCAGCAGCTTACTAGCGGGAGGGCCCAATGAGCAGTTCTTC
CASSLLAGGPNEQFF
>15|TRBD1|TRBV15|once|TRBJ2-7
TGTGCCACCAGCAGAGATGACAGGGGGCTAAGCGAGCAGTACTTC
CATSRDDRGLSEQYF
>13|.|TRBV28|.|TRBJ2-5
TGTGCCAGCAGTAGGGGGTACCAAGAGACCCAGTACTTC
CASSRGYQETQYF
>16|TRBD1|TRBV6-1|.|TRBJ1-1
TGTGCCAGCAGTGATCGGACAGGACCCATGAACACTGAAGCTTTCTTT
CASSDRTGPMNTEAFF
>16|TRBD1|TRBV4-2|.|TRBJ1-2
TGTGCCAGCAGCCAACTGACAGGGGTTAAAGGCTATGGCTACACCTTC
CASSQLTGVKGYGYTF
>13|.|TRBV10-3|.|TRBJ1-5
TGTGCCATCAAAGGGGCCGATAATCAGCCCCAGCATTTT
CAIKGADNQPQHF
>17|TRBD1|TRBV11-3|.|TRBJ2-4
TGTGCCAGCAGCTTAGGGACAGGGACGAGGGCCAAAAACATTCAGTACTTC
CASSLGTGTRAKNIQYF
>13|.|TRBV28|few|TRBJ1-2
TGTGCCAGCAGCCCCTCCAGGGACTATGGCTACACCTTC
CASSPSRDYGYTF
>15|TRBD1|TRBV6-6|.|TRBJ1-1
TGTGCCAGCAAAGCCCTTCTGACAGGGGTCGGTGAAGCTTTCTTT
CASKALLTGVGEAFF
>16|TRBD2|TRBV9|.|TRBJ2-7
TGTGCCAGCAGCGAGCTGACTAGCGGGGATCACTACGAGCAGTACTTC
CASSELTSGDHYEQYF
>13|.|TRBV27|.|TRBJ2-1
TGTGCCAGCAGTTATCTAGGAGGCAATGAGCAGTTCTTC
CASSYLGGNEQFF
>14|.|TRBV5-6|.|TRBJ2-5
TGTGCCAGCAGCCGGCGGACAGGGAGGGAGGCCCAGTACTTC
CASSRRTGREAQYF
>14|TRBD1|TRBV19|once|TRBJ2-3
TGTGCCAGTAGTATCGGGACAGGGAGGGCTACGCAGTATTTT
CASSIGTGRATQYF